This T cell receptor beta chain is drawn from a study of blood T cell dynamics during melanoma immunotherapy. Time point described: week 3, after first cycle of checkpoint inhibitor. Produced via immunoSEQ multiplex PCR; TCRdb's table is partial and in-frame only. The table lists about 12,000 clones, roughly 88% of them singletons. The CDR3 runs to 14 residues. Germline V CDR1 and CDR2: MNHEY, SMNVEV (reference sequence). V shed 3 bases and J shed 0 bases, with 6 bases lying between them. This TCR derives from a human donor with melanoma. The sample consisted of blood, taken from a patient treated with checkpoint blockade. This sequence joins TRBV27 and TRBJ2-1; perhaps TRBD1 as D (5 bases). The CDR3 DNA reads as TGTGCCAGCAGTTTGCAGGGCTCCTACAATGAGCAGTTCTTC. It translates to CASSLQGSYNEQFF.